These 22 T cell receptor beta chains were all obtained from the same sample, sequenced in a study of cytomegalovirus exposure and HLA in healthy donors. Amplification used 60 Vbeta primers and 13 Jbeta primers. TCRdb's table, derived via immunoSEQ multiplex PCR, lists solely in-frame clones and lacks some. The sample has about 120,000 clones, 77% seen once. Sequencing used PBMCs. These receptors originate from a man aged 40-49 years in good health and CMV-seropositive.

This clone was picked up a small number of times. The chain uses TRBV6-5 and TRBJ2-3; 8 bases map to TRBD1. The CDR3 is made up of 12 amino acids. CDR1 is MNHEY and CDR2 is SVGAGI in the germline V gene. V lost 6 bases to trimming and J lost 4 bases; unmatched junction nucleotides: 0. The CDR3 DNA reads TGTGCCAGCAGACAGGGGGCAGATACGCAGTATTTT. Its protein product is CASRQGADTQYF.

This rearrangement joins TRBV4-1 to TRBJ1-1; TRBD1 aligns across 8 bases. J gave up 0 bases and V 4 bases, and 16 bases lay outside the gene matches. The CDR3 is 19 residues long. Per the germline V gene, CDR1 is MGHRA and CDR2 is YSYEKL. The CDR3 is CASSRPLAPLTGVNTEAFF. CDR3 bases: TGCGCCAGCAGCCGACCTCTCGCCCCCCTGACAGGGGTGAACACTGAAGCTTTCTTT.

This clone was found a few times. This chain connects TRBV2 to TRBJ2-1; D not certain. V was trimmed by 5 bases and J by 5 bases, leaving 7 bases between them. The CDR3 consists of 12 residues. Per the germline V gene, CDR1 is SNHLY and CDR2 is FYNNEI. CDR3 protein: CASSRVHNEQFF. The DNA of the CDR3 is TGTGCCAGCAGTCGGGTCCACAATGAGCAGTTCTTC.

The rearrangement links TRBV6-6 to TRBJ1-2, with 8 bases matching TRBD1. Germline V lookup: CDR1 MNHNY, CDR2 SVGAGI (reference sequence). V lost 8 bases, J lost 3 bases, and 8 bases stayed unmatched. This CDR3 spans 14 amino acids. The CDR3 sequence is CASQPAGQDYGYTF. CDR3 nucleotides: TGTGCCAGCCAGCCCGCGGGACAGGACTATGGCTACACCTTC.

The CDR3 DNA sequence: TGCGCCAGCAGCTCCCCTGAAAACATTCAGTACTTC. It is translated as CASSSPENIQYF. The chain is built from TRBV5-1 and TRBJ2-4, with no clear D. CDR3 length equals 12 residues. Trimming removed 3 bases from V and 5 bases from J, with 6 bases in between. Germline V gene lookup returns CDR1 SGHRS and CDR2 YFSETQ. The variable domain in full, completed from reference TRBV5-1 and TRBJ2-4, reads KAGVTQTPRYLIKTRGQQVTLSCSPISGHRSVSWYQQTPGQGLQFLFEYFSETQRNKGNFPGRFSGRQFSNSRSEMNVSTLELGDSALYLCASSSPENIQYFGAGTRLSVL.

V and J are TRBV9 and TRBJ2-1; 15 nucleotides align to TRBD2. V shed 3 bases and J 6 bases; nucleotides not matched to a gene: 10. Germline V lookup: CDR1 SGDLS, CDR2 YYNGEE. The CDR3 runs to 18 residues. This CDR3 is CASSAGTSGGIGTNEQFF. As DNA, the CDR3 is TGTGCCAGCAGCGCGGGGACTAGCGGGGGGATCGGTACCAATGAGCAGTTCTTC. The full variable domain, its missing parts supplied by reference TRBV9 and TRBJ2-1, is DSGVTQTPKHLITATGQRVTLRCSPRSGDLSVYWYQQSLDQGLQFLIQYYNGEERAKGNILERFSAQQFPDLHSELNLSSLELGDSALYFCASSAGTSGGIGTNEQFFGPGTRLTVL.

The chain employs TRBV7-2 and TRBJ1-3, with D possibly TRBD1 on 6 matching bases. Germline V CDR1 and CDR2: SGHTA, FQGNSA. Deletions cut 6 bases from V and 3 bases from J, with 9 bases between. The CDR3 length is 13 residues. The CDR3, as DNA: TGTGCCAGCAGTGAAGGGGGTGGAAACACCATATATTTT. Amino acid sequence: CASSEGGGNTIYF. Variable domain in full (rest from reference TRBV7-2 and TRBJ1-3): GAGVSQSPSNKVTEKGKDVELRCDPISGHTALYWYRQSLGQGLEFLIYFQGNSAPDKSGLPSDRFSAERTGGSVSTLTIQRTQQEDSAVYLCASSEGGGNTIYFGEGSWLTVV.

V gene TRBV7-6 combines with J gene TRBJ1-3; maybe TRBD1 (6 bases). This CDR3 has 13 residues. CDR1 is SGHVS and CDR2 is FNYEAQ in the germline V gene. Between the trimmed V and J ends, which lost 6 bases and 4 bases, there was a span of 10 bases. The DNA of the CDR3 is TGTGCCAGCAGTCAGGGGCCCGGAAACACCATATATTTT. It encodes CASSQGPGNTIYF.

V gene TRBV5-4 combines with J gene TRBJ1-2, with 9 bases that match TRBD1. The CDR3 runs 14 residues. J gave up 3 bases and V 0 bases, and 0 bases lay outside the gene matches. Germline loops: CDR1 SGHNT, CDR2 YYREEE (reference sequence). DNA for the CDR3: TGTGCCAGCAGCTTGGGGGACAGGGACTATGGCTACACCTTC. It codes for CASSLGDRDYGYTF.

This clone was recorded at least ten times. The chain joins TRBV7-3 to TRBJ1-1; D call uncertain. Deletions cut 5 bases from V and 4 bases from J, with 8 bases between. The V gene's germline CDR1 is SGHTA and CDR2 FQGTGA. The CDR3 sequence is 12 residues long. This chain's CDR3 is CASSDFGTEAFF. CDR3 DNA: TGTGCCAGCAGCGACTTTGGCACTGAAGCTTTCTTT.

The rearrangement joins TRBV27 to TRBJ1-5; no definite D call. The CDR3 is made up of 13 amino acids. Trimming pared 3 bases from V and 4 bases from J, leaving 7 bases between. Germline values: CDR1 MNHEY, CDR2 SMNVEV (reference sequence). The CDR3 here is CASSFRRNQPQHF. The CDR3 DNA reads as TGTGCCAGCAGTTTTCGGAGGAATCAGCCCCAGCATTTT.

The chain links TRBV10-3 to TRBJ2-1; D is possibly TRBD2 (5 bases). CDR3 size: 14 residues. With 2 bases removed from V and 6 bases from J, the gap between germline ends came to 11 bases. Germline CDR1 reads ENHRY; CDR2 reads SYGVKD. CDR3 sequence: CAISENQEVNEQFF. In DNA, the CDR3 is TGTGCCATCAGTGAGAATCAGGAGGTCAATGAGCAGTTCTTC.

The chain has TRBV9 and TRBJ2-6; 7 nucleotides agree with TRBD1. The CDR3 loop spans 16 amino acids. Trimming took 2 bases from V and 2 from J; bases not matched to a gene: 4. Germline CDR1 SGDLS, CDR2 YYNGEE. The DNA of the CDR3 is TGTGCCAGCAGCGTCGAGGGGGCAGCTGGGGCCAACGTCCTGACTTTC. Translation gives CASSVEGAAGANVLTF.

This rearrangement joins TRBV5-1 to TRBJ1-2; no reliable D call. Germline-derived CDR1 and CDR2 are SGHRS and YFSETQ. The V gene lost 1 base and the J gene lost 4 bases, with 11 bases spanning the gap. The length of the CDR3 is 14 residues. CDR3 bases: TGCGCCAGCAGCTTGTATGGAGCGAGCTATGGCTACACCTTC. It codes for CASSLYGASYGYTF. Full variable domain (outside the CDR3, taken from reference TRBV5-1 and TRBJ1-2): KAGVTQTPRYLIKTRGQQVTLSCSPISGHRSVSWYQQTPGQGLQFLFEYFSETQRNKGNFPGRFSGRQFSNSRSEMNVSTLELGDSALYLCASSLYGASYGYTFGSGTRLTVV.

This clone has just one count. The V and J genes are TRBV5-6 and TRBJ2-3, with D perhaps matching TRBD2 (5 bases). With 4 bases removed from V and 6 bases from J, the gap between germline ends came to 9 bases. Germline V gene lookup returns CDR1 SGHDT and CDR2 YYEEEE. The CDR3 covers 12 residues. CDR3 protein: CASSRERDTQYF. In DNA, the CDR3 is TGTGCCAGCAGCAGGGAGAGGGATACGCAGTATTTT.

Here the CDR3 reads CASSVEGNSYEQYF. The CDR3 coding sequence is TGTGCCAGCAGTGTAGAGGGAAACTCCTACGAGCAGTACTTC. The J gene is TRBJ2-7, the V gene TRBV6-1; a weak D match, TRBD2 (5 bases). The CDR3 contains 14 residues. Germline assignment: CDR1 MNHNS and CDR2 SASEGT. Trimming stripped 4 bases from V and 0 bases from J, with 10 bases between.

The chain combines TRBV4-3 with TRBJ1-2; TRBD1 might be the D (5 bases). The CDR3 extends over 16 amino acids. Germline CDR1 and CDR2: LGHNA and YSLEER. Trimming cost V 4 bases and J 4 bases, with 19 bases left between them. Here the CDR3 DNA reads TGCGCCAGCAGCCTTGGGGTCCAAGGGGTTGGCTATGGCTACACCTTC. Translating gives CASSLGVQGVGYGYTF.

This chain joins TRBV7-8 and TRBJ2-3, with D possibly being TRBD1 (6 bases). The CDR3 spans 16 residues. Germline V gene sequence: CDR1 SGHVS, CDR2 FQNEAQ. V was pared by 5 bases and J by 3 bases, with 18 bases between. The DNA for the CDR3 is TGTGCCAGCAGCCCCATTGGGGCGGACAGAACAGATACGCAGTATTTT. This codes for CASSPIGADRTDTQYF.

This rearrangement joins TRBV7-9 to TRBJ1-2; 9 bases align to TRBD1. The CDR3 length is 16 residues. Germline CDR1 is SEHNR and CDR2 is FQNEAQ (reference sequence). V shed 0 bases, J shed 4 bases, and the junction held 6 bases outside the gene matches. The CDR3 region is CASSLAARQGGYGYTF. CDR3 sequence (DNA): TGTGCCAGCAGCTTAGCGGCCAGACAGGGGGGCTATGGCTACACCTTC.

This clone was observed a single time. V usage is TRBV5-5 and J usage is TRBJ1-1, with 7 positions matching TRBD1. V lost 4 bases to trimming and J lost 4 bases; unmatched junction nucleotides: 7. Germline CDR1 SGHKS, CDR2 YYEKEE (reference sequence). The CDR3 has 14 residues. CDR3 in DNA: TGTGCCAGCAGCGTAGAGACAGGGTCCACTGAAGCTTTCTTT. It encodes CASSVETGSTEAFF. The full variable domain, in which reference TRBV5-5 and TRBJ1-1 provide the parts outside the CDR3, is DAGVTQSPTHLIKTRGQQVTLRCSPISGHKSVSWYQQVLGQGPQFIFQYYEKEERGRGNFPDRFSARQFPNYSSELNVNALLLGDSALYLCASSVETGSTEAFFGQGTRLTVV.

V and J are TRBV20-1 and TRBJ2-3, with a weak D call TRBD1 (6 bases). V was clipped by 4 bases and J by 4 bases, with 6 bases between them. Germline CDR1 is DFQATT and CDR2 is SNEGSKA (reference sequence). The CDR3 has 11 residues. CDR3 residues: CSATGADTQYF. CDR3 nucleotides: TGCAGTGCTACAGGGGCAGATACGCAGTATTTT.

The CDR3 region has the DNA TGTGCCAGCAGTTTATGGTCTAGCGGGTCCCAAGAGACCCAGTACTTC. This codes for CASSLWSSGSQETQYF. This chain connects TRBV27 to TRBJ2-5; 8 positions match TRBD2. Germline loops: CDR1 MNHEY, CDR2 SMNVEV (reference sequence). The CDR3 has 16 residues. Unmatched junction bases numbered 5, after V lost 1 base and J lost 1 base.